The source of this T cell receptor (beta chain) is a study of cytomegalovirus exposure and HLA in healthy donors. Looking at the study overall: Genetic ancestry analysis placed over 75% of the 398 donors that were genotyped in the Caucasian-associated cluster. Findings and limits, study-wide: Cytomegalovirus status was reportedly diagnosed by the classifier with high specificity and sensitivity. Most TCR beta V segments were productive about 87% or about 30% of the time in an earlier analysis. Among immune exposure information, only CMV serostatus was available.

Remarks on this clone: Its specificity is not known.

Germline-derived CDR1 and CDR2 are PRHDT and FYEKMQ (reference sequence). V was clipped by 0 bases and J by 7 bases; unmatched bases: 7. The CDR3 has 16 amino acids. The PCR made use of 60 Vbeta and 13 Jbeta primers. Sequenced by immunoSEQ multiplex PCR; TCRdb stores in-frame clones only, minus some. Of approximately 220,000 clones listed, around 80% were seen once; the top ten hold approximately 2.8%. The receptor was derived from a man aged 30 to 45 in good health and CMV-seronegative. This chain uses TRBV13 with TRBJ2-1; 9 bases agree with TRBD2. The sequencing sample was made of PBMCs. CDR3 bases: TGTGCCAGCAGCTTAGGAGGGGCGGGGGGGCGAAATGAGCAGTTCTTC. It specifies CASSLGGAGGRNEQFF.